A single sample is the source of the 10 T cell receptor beta chains below, sequenced in a study of shared clonotypes between healthy human individuals. CD45RO negativity and positive selection for CCR7 defined naive CD8 cells, a population that excluded terminally differentiated effector memory CD45RA+ cells. This table comes from immunoSEQ multiplex PCR, and its TCRdb copy is limited to in-frame clones, with some not included. The sample has some 2,000,000 clones, about 95% seen once. The sequenced material came from naive CD8+ T cells sorted from blood. These receptors all stem from a man aged 18 to 30 in good health.

The chain uses TRBV19 and TRBJ2-5, with D perhaps TRBD2 (5 bases). Germline assignment: CDR1 LNHDA and CDR2 SQIVND (reference sequence). The CDR3 sequence is 17 residues long. With 2 bases removed from V and 5 bases from J, the gap between germline ends came to 21 bases. Written as DNA, the CDR3 is TGTGCCAGTAGTATAAGGGCCGACCTAGCTCTTAGGGAGACCCAGTACTTC. Protein sequence: CASSIRADLALRETQYF.

The chain has TRBV7-9 and TRBJ2-7; D is possibly TRBD1 (7 bases). Germline CDR1 reads SEHNR; CDR2 reads FQNEAQ (reference sequence). Trimming shortened V by 4 bases and J by 0 bases, and 22 bases separated the two germline ends. The CDR3 sequence is 18 residues long. The CDR3 loop reads CASSSTPGGQYYSYEQYF. The CDR3 DNA is TGTGCCAGCAGCTCCACCCCAGGGGGGCAGTACTACTCCTACGAGCAGTACTTC.

The V and J genes are TRBV29-1 and TRBJ2-7; D might be TRBD1 or TRBD2, each matching 5 bases. Germline V gives CDR1 SQVTM, CDR2 ANQGSEA. This CDR3 comprises 13 residues. Trimming removed 5 bases at V and 0 bases at J, with 11 bases between. CDR3 residues: CSVSQDFSYEQYF. In nucleotides, the CDR3 is TGCAGCGTTTCACAGGACTTCTCCTACGAGCAGTACTTC.

The J gene is TRBJ1-2, the V gene TRBV6-1; no reliable D call. Per the germline V gene, CDR1 is MNHNS and CDR2 is SASEGT. The ends were cut back, 0 bases at V and 5 bases at J, with 13 bases in the middle. There are 15 residues in the CDR3. CDR3 bases: TGTGCCAGCAGTGAAGCAGGCGGGGTTTTGTATGGCTACACCTTC. It translates to CASSEAGGVLYGYTF.

This sequence joins TRBV6-1 and TRBJ1-3; D not resolved. The CDR3 runs to 17 residues. Trimming shortened V by 1 base and J by 0 bases, and 13 bases separated the two germline ends. Germline values: CDR1 MNHNS, CDR2 SASEGT. This chain's CDR3 is CASSEEEGASSGNTIYF. The CDR3 nucleotides are TGTGCCAGCAGTGAAGAAGAGGGAGCTTCCTCTGGAAACACCATATATTTT.

The rearrangement links TRBV30 to TRBJ1-1, with D unclear. The V and J ends lost 0 bases and 4 bases respectively, with 9 bases between them. The CDR3 extends over 13 amino acids. CDR1 is GTSNPN and CDR2 is SVGIG in the germline V gene (reference sequence). The chain's CDR3 is CAWSVGQFTEAFF. The CDR3 region has the DNA TGTGCCTGGAGTGTAGGGCAATTCACTGAAGCTTTCTTT.

This clone was seen a few times. The chain has TRBV4-1 and TRBJ1-5; unclear D gene. The CDR3 spans 15 residues. CDR1 and CDR2 (germline): MGHRA, YSYEKL. The V end was cut by 0 bases, the J end by 0 bases, with 6 bases between. CDR3 coding DNA: TGCGCCAGCAGCCAAGAAGACACTAGCAATCAGCCCCAGCATTTT. Amino acid sequence: CASSQEDTSNQPQHF.

The CDR3 sequence: CASSLGADEQFF. The CDR3 DNA sequence: TGTGCCAGCAGCTTAGGGGCGGATGAGCAGTTCTTC. This chain uses TRBV5-4 with TRBJ2-1, with D maybe TRBD1 (5 bases). V gave up 2 bases and J gave up 8 bases, with 8 bases separating them. The CDR3 is 12 amino acids. CDR1 and CDR2 from the germline V gene are SGHNT and YYREEE (reference sequence).

Comments on this clone: Other DNA sequences from this sample encode an identical CDR3 as well. The chain combines TRBV13 with TRBJ2-7, with D possibly being TRBD2 (5 bases). The CDR3 covers 13 residues. The germline CDR1 and CDR2 sequences are PRHDT and FYEKMQ (reference sequence). Trimming shortened V by 1 base and J by 3 bases, and 7 bases separated the two germline ends. The CDR3 bases are TGTGCCAGCAGCTTAGCACGGGACTACGAGCAGTACTTC. Translated, it gives CASSLARDYEQYF.

J is TRBJ2-3 and V is TRBV19; the match to TRBD2 covers 10 bases. This CDR3 contains 15 residues. V dropped 5 bases and J dropped 7; count of bases not matched to a gene: 9. Germline V gives CDR1 LNHDA, CDR2 SQIVND (reference sequence). CDR3 DNA: TGTGCCAGTAGTCGGGAGTTAGCGGGGGGTCATACGCAGTATTTT. Protein product: CASSRELAGGHTQYF.